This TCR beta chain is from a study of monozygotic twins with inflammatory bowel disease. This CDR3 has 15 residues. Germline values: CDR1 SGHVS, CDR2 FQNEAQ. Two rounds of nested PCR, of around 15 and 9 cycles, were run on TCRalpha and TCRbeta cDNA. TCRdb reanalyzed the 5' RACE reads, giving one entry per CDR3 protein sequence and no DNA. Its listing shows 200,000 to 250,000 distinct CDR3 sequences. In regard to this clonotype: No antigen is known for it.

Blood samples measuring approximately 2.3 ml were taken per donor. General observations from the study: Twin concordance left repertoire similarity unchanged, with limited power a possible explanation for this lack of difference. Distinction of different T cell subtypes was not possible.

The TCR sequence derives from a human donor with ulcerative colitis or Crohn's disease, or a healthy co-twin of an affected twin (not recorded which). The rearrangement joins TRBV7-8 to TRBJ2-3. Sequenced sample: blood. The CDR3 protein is CASSQTPLSTDTQYF.